Sequencing of this T cell receptor (beta chain) was carried out in a study of T cell responses to AZD1222 COVID-19 vaccine. Sequenced by immunoSEQ multiplex PCR; TCRdb stores in-frame clones only, minus some. The sample lists 200,000 to 300,000 clones, approximately 95% occurring once. Looked up from germline, CDR1 is SNHLY and CDR2 is FYNNEI. There are 14 residues in the CDR3. V was cut by 7 bases and J by 2 bases, with 9 bases left in between. The clonotype comes from an adult in good health. The rearrangement links TRBV2 to TRBJ2-6; a possible D gene is TRBD1 (5 bases). This material consisted of peripheral blood, taken on day 0 of AZD1222 vaccination. The CDR3 DNA reads as TGTGCCAGCATCGAAGGGGCTGGGGCCAACGTCCTGACTTTC. It encodes CASIEGAGANVLTF. The whole variable domain, remainder taken from reference TRBV2 and TRBJ2-6, is EPEVTQTPSHQVTQMGQEVILRCVPISNHLYFYWYRQILGQKVEFLVSFYNNEISEKSEIFDDQFSVERPDGSNFTLKIRSTKLEDSAMYFCASIEGAGANVLTFGAGSRLTVL.